This T cell receptor beta chain is from a study of cytomegalovirus exposure and HLA in healthy donors. Overall study findings and caveats: The listing of 150 to 200 TCR beta chains classed them as cytomegalovirus-associated. When a later analysis was performed, an Asian-associated ancestry cluster reportedly had fewer N-insertions than the 666-donor mean.

From germline, CDR1 is GTSNPN and CDR2 SVGIG (reference sequence). This CDR3 spans 12 amino acids. Trimming stripped 5 bases from V and 7 bases from J, with 12 bases between. The study ran its PCR with 60 Vbeta and 13 Jbeta primers. Libraries were prepared by immunoSEQ multiplex PCR; TCRdb keeps only in-frame clonotypes and omits some of them. The sample holds roughly 200,000 clones; around 74% are singletons and the top ten take 2.9%. Details on this clone: No antigen is known for it. Different DNA sequences within this sample yield the same CDR3.

Sequences were obtained from PBMCs. The receptor was derived from a male donor in good health and CMV-seronegative. The chain combines TRBV30 with TRBJ1-5, with TRBD1 as a possible D gene (6 bases). CDR3 in DNA: TGTGCCTGGGGGAGGGGGGACCAGCCCCAGCATTTT. Its translation: CAWGRGDQPQHF.